This TCR beta chain was captured in a study of cytomegalovirus exposure and HLA in healthy donors. The germline V gene has CDR1 SGHTA and CDR2 FQGNSA. V dropped 5 bases and J dropped 5; count of bases not matched to a gene: 5. This CDR3 contains 15 residues. In this sample, this clone turned up once. Its antigen is unknown. General study findings and limits: Confirmation was obtained in vitro that three CMV-associated chains are specific for CMV antigens.

PCR was performed using 60 Vbeta and 13 Jbeta primers. The method was immunoSEQ multiplex PCR; TCRdb's version includes in-frame clones alone and lacks a portion of them. The sample lists 250,000 to 350,000 clones, 86% seen once, with around 4% in the top ten. Sequencing input: PBMCs. The chain employs TRBV7-2 and TRBJ1-5, with 11 bases aligning to TRBD1. The clonotype comes from a man in his forties in good health and CMV-seropositive. CDR3 protein: CASSPGTGGYQPQHF. CDR3 bases: TGTGCCAGCAGCCCCGGGACAGGGGGATATCAGCCCCAGCATTTT.